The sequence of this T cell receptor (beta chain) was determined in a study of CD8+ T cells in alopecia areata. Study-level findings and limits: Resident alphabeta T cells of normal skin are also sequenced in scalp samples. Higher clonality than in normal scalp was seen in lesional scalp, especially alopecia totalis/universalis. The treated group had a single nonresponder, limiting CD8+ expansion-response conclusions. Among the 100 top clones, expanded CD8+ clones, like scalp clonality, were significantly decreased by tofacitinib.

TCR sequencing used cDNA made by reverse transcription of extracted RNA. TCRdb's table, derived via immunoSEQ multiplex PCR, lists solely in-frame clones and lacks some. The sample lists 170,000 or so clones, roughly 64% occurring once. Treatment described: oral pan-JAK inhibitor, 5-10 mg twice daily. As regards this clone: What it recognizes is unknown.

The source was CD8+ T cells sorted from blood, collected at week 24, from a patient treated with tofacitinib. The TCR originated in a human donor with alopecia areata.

In nucleotides, the CDR3 is TGCGCCAGCAGCCAAGCGTCCGACACAGATACGCAGTATTTT. This codes for CASSQASDTDTQYF. The V call is TRBV4-1, the J call TRBJ2-3; D not resolved. Trimming shortened V by 1 base and J by 2 bases, and 7 bases separated the two germline ends. Per the germline V gene, CDR1 is MGHRA and CDR2 is YSYEKL. The CDR3 runs to 14 residues.